The 32 T cell receptor beta chains presented below share a single source sample, sequenced in a study of CD8 T cells in Susac syndrome. The authors reverse transcribed roughly 0.5 to 1 ug RNA with random hexamers. A single record per CDR3 protein comes from TCRdb applying MiXCR to the immunoSEQ multiplex PCR reads. The data contain 120,000 to 150,000 distinct CDR3 sequences, 85% to 95% of them seen just once; the ten biggest clones take up around 0.12%. Sequencing was carried out using CD4+ T cells from PBMCs. Receptors were obtained from a human donor with multiple sclerosis.

The chain uses TRBV6-5 and TRBJ2-7; 7 nucleotides match TRBD2. The CDR3 spans 13 residues. Losses at the gene ends were 8 bases for V and 7 bases for J; bases not matched to a gene: 11. CDR1 is MNHEY and CDR2 is SVGAGI in the germline V gene. This CDR3 reads CASRLKGAGEQYF. The CDR3 coding sequence is TGTGCCAGCCGACTAAAGGGAGCGGGAGAGCAGTACTTC.

CDR3 coding DNA: TGCAGCGTTGAACCCCCGGGAGTTCTTTATGAAGCTTTCTTT. It codes for CSVEPPGVLYEAFF. This chain joins TRBV29-1 and TRBJ1-1; the D is unclear. This CDR3 region has 14 residues. The germline V gene has CDR1 SQVTM and CDR2 ANQGSEA. V was clipped by 2 bases and J by 7 bases, with 17 bases between them.

V is TRBV5-1 and J is TRBJ1-2, with unresolved D. Trimming shortened V by 0 bases and J by 6 bases, and 12 bases separated the two germline ends. The CDR3 is made up of 14 amino acids. Germline assignment: CDR1 SGHRS and CDR2 YFSETQ. The CDR3 is CASSLVGETDGYTF. The CDR3 coding sequence is TGCGCCAGCAGCTTGGTTGGGGAAACGGATGGCTACACCTTC. Looking up the rest from reference TRBV5-1 and TRBJ1-2 gives the full variable domain: KAGVTQTPRYLIKTRGQQVTLSCSPISGHRSVSWYQQTPGQGLQFLFEYFSETQRNKGNFPGRFSGRQFSNSRSEMNVSTLELGDSALYLCASSLVGETDGYTFGSGTRLTVV.

V usage is TRBV20-1 and J usage is TRBJ1-1; weak D call: TRBD1 (6 bases). Looked up from germline, CDR1 is DFQATT and CDR2 is SNEGSKA (reference sequence). V gave up 3 bases and J gave up 6 bases, with 17 bases separating them. The CDR3 contains 14 residues. CDR3 bases: TGCAGTGCTAGGTCAGGCCGTGGGGGCCCTGAAGCTTTCTTT. Protein sequence: CSARSGRGGPEAFF.

The V call is TRBV5-1, the J call TRBJ2-3, with D hard to call. V was pared by 5 bases and J by 2 bases, with 21 bases between. The CDR3 spans 17 residues. CDR1 is SGHRS, CDR2 YFSETQ, per germline. The CDR3 sequence is CASSSGSVAALTDTQYF. In nucleotides, the CDR3 is TGCGCCAGCAGTTCCGGTAGTGTGGCGGCCCTCACAGATACGCAGTATTTT.

This chain links TRBV25-1 with TRBJ2-7; TRBD2 matches 7 bases. The ends lost 2 bases at V and 0 bases at J; junction bases unmatched: 4. This CDR3 spans 15 amino acids. CDR1 is MGHDK and CDR2 is SYGVNS in the germline V gene. The CDR3 nucleotides read TGTGCCAGCAGTGAAGGGGGGAGGGGCTCCTACGAGCAGTACTTC. It translates to CASSEGGRGSYEQYF.

The chain is built from TRBV7-2 and TRBJ2-7; D perhaps matches TRBD2 (5 bases). Looked up from germline, CDR1 is SGHTA and CDR2 is FQGNSA. Trimming shortened V by 0 bases and J by 1 base, and 13 bases separated the two germline ends. The CDR3 covers 16 residues. CDR3 residues: CASSLAAGSGSYEQYF. Written as DNA, the CDR3 is TGTGCCAGCAGCTTAGCGGCGGGCAGTGGATCCTACGAGCAGTACTTC.

This chain connects TRBV20-1 to TRBJ2-3, with 7 bases fitting TRBD2. The CDR3 loop spans 12 amino acids. Germline lookup yields CDR1 DFQATT and CDR2 SNEGSKA (reference sequence). The trim removed 1 base at V and 10 bases at J, leaving 5 bases unmatched. The CDR3 DNA follows: TGCAGTGCTAGAGTCGGGCGGGAGCCGCAGTATTTT. Translated, it gives CSARVGREPQYF.

V gene TRBV13 combines with J gene TRBJ2-3, with TRBD2 as a possible D gene (6 bases). V was pared by 2 bases and J by 2 bases, with 8 bases between. The CDR3 totals 14 residues. Per the germline V gene, CDR1 is PRHDT and CDR2 is FYEKMQ (reference sequence). The CDR3 protein is CASSLRGYTDTQYF. The CDR3 nucleotides read TGTGCCAGCAGCTTACGGGGGTACACAGATACGCAGTATTTT. The whole variable domain, remainder taken from reference TRBV13 and TRBJ2-3, is AAGVIQSPRHLIKEKRETATLKCYPIPRHDTVYWYQQGPGQDPQFLISFYEKMQSDKGSIPDRFSAQQFSDYHSELNMSSLELGDSALYFCASSLRGYTDTQYFGPGTRLTVL.

The genes are TRBV7-3 and TRBJ1-2; D may be TRBD1 (5 bases). Germline V gene lookup returns CDR1 SGHTA and CDR2 FQGTGA. The V end lost 1 base, the J end lost 4 bases, and 13 bases lay between the germline ends. This CDR3 is built from 15 residues. CDR3 in amino acids: CASSLNEGSGYGYTF. CDR3 nucleotide sequence: TGTGCCAGCAGCTTAAATGAGGGGTCGGGCTATGGCTACACCTTC.

V usage is TRBV5-1 and J usage is TRBJ2-5; TRBD1 or TRBD2 may be the D gene (5 bases each). This CDR3 region has 14 residues. The V gene's germline CDR1 is SGHRS and CDR2 YFSETQ. V lost 2 bases and J 5 bases, leaving 13 bases between the germline ends. For the CDR3, the DNA is TGCGCCAGCAGCTTAGGGGACGGGAAGGAGACCCAGTACTTC. Translation gives CASSLGDGKETQYF.

For the CDR3, the DNA is TGTGCCAGCAGCCCTGACAGGGCCTACAATGAGCAGTTCTTC. Translated, it gives CASSPDRAYNEQFF. The chain joins TRBV3-1 to TRBJ2-1; 7 bases line up with TRBD1. Unmatched junction bases numbered 2, after V lost 4 bases and J lost 2 bases. The germline V gene encodes CDR1 LGHDT and CDR2 YNNKEL (reference sequence). The CDR3 consists of 14 residues.

The chain carries TRBV7-2 and TRBJ1-2, with 7 bases matching TRBD1. V lost 3 bases and J lost 3; bases outside the gene matches: 7. The CDR3 is made up of 15 amino acids. Germline CDR1 is SGHTA and CDR2 is FQGNSA. The CDR3 loop is CASSFQQGLDYGYTF. In nucleotides, the CDR3 is TGTGCCAGCAGCTTCCAACAGGGGCTGGACTATGGCTACACCTTC.

The chain links TRBV24-1 to TRBJ2-7; TRBD1 agrees at 7 bases. Germline-derived CDR1 and CDR2 are KGHDR and SFDVKD. Unmatched junction bases numbered 5, after V lost 3 bases and J lost 7 bases. The CDR3 runs 13 residues. The CDR3 here is CATSDRDSREQYF. Here the CDR3 DNA reads TGTGCCACCAGTGATAGGGACAGCCGGGAGCAGTACTTC.

V gene TRBV27 combines with J gene TRBJ2-3; D is undetermined. CDR1 MNHEY and CDR2 SMNVEV come from the germline V gene (reference sequence). The length of the CDR3 is 16 residues. Trimming removed 4 bases at V and 2 bases at J, with 16 bases between. The CDR3 region has the DNA TGTGCCAGCAGTTCCCTTAAGTTCTTTATCACAGATACGCAGTATTTT. Amino acid sequence: CASSSLKFFITDTQYF.

This chain uses TRBV20-1 with TRBJ1-1; a possible D gene is TRBD1 (5 bases). This CDR3 comprises 12 residues. Germline V gene lookup returns CDR1 DFQATT and CDR2 SNEGSKA (reference sequence). V was clipped by 4 bases and J by 3 bases, with 9 bases between them. CDR3 coding DNA: TGCAGTGCTATTCAAGGGGACACTGAAGCTTTCTTT. Amino acid sequence: CSAIQGDTEAFF.

The chain uses TRBV29-1 and TRBJ1-2; D is ambiguous. This CDR3 spans 9 amino acids. Trimming pared 2 bases from V and 8 bases from J, leaving 3 bases between. Germline V gene sequence: CDR1 SQVTM, CDR2 ANQGSEA. The CDR3 is CSVERGYTF. The CDR3 coding sequence is TGCAGCGTTGAAAGAGGCTACACCTTC. Full variable domain (remainder filled in from reference TRBV29-1 and TRBJ1-2): SAVISQKPSRDICQRGTSLTIQCQVDSQVTMMFWYRQQPGQSLTLIATANQGSEATYESGFVIDKFPISRPNLTFSTLTVSNMSPEDSSIYLCSVERGYTFGSGTRLTVV.

The chain is built from TRBV14 and TRBJ2-2; 7 bases map to TRBD1. Trimming cost V 7 bases and J 3 bases; bases outside gene matches: 8. Looked up from germline, CDR1 is SGHDN and CDR2 is FVKESK. The CDR3 is 15 amino acids. This chain's CDR3 is CASKGGRADTGELFF. CDR3 sequence (DNA): TGTGCCAGCAAAGGGGGCCGGGCCGACACCGGGGAGCTGTTTTTT.

The genes are TRBV3-1 and TRBJ1-5; no firm D call. Between the trimmed V and J ends, which lost 2 bases and 7 bases, there was a span of 9 bases. The CDR3 contains 13 residues. Germline V gene data show CDR1 as LGHDT and CDR2 as YNNKEL (reference sequence). As DNA, the CDR3 is TGTGCCAGCAGCCAAAACAGTAGACAGCCCCAGCATTTT. It yields the protein CASSQNSRQPQHF.

This rearrangement joins TRBV30 to TRBJ1-2; D might be TRBD1 (5 bases). V lost 8 bases and J lost 2, with 9 bases in between. This CDR3 has 11 amino acids. Germline-derived CDR1 and CDR2 are GTSNPN and SVGIG (reference sequence). DNA for the CDR3: TGTGCCCAGGGTCCGAACTATGGCTACACCTTC. Protein product: CAQGPNYGYTF.

As concerns this clonotype: One end of the junction varies from germline; a read error may be responsible. The gene calls are TRBV6-6 and TRBJ2-1, with unresolved D. The CDR3 has 12 amino acids. Germline CDR1 reads MNHNY; CDR2 reads SVGAGI (reference sequence). The CDR3 here is CASSPSVWGWVF. Here the CDR3 DNA reads TGTGCCAGCAGTCCTTCTGTCTGGGGATGGGTCTTC.

CDR3 nucleotides: TGCGCCAGCAGCTTGGTGGGGGCCCGGAATGAGCAGTTCTTC. It encodes CASSLVGARNEQFF. The chain employs TRBV5-1 and TRBJ2-1, with a possible D match to TRBD1 (6 bases). The CDR3 is made up of 14 amino acids. Trimming pared 0 bases from V and 7 bases from J, leaving 11 bases between. CDR1 and CDR2 from the germline V gene are SGHRS and YFSETQ.

The V call is TRBV28, the J call TRBJ2-3; 7 bases are a match to TRBD1. Germline lookup yields CDR1 MDHEN and CDR2 SYDVKM. The CDR3 runs to 16 residues. The V segment lost 4 bases and the J segment 1 base; nucleotides outside the gene matches: 8. DNA of the CDR3: TGTGCCAGCAGTTCCCCCCAGGGGGACGGCACAGATACGCAGTATTTT. Translated: CASSSPQGDGTDTQYF.

This chain joins TRBV5-1 and TRBJ2-7; D call uncertain. Trimming took off 5 bases at V and 0 bases at J, with 15 bases between the two ends. Per germline, CDR1 SGHRS and CDR2 YFSETQ. The CDR3 spans 15 residues. The CDR3 region is CASRRPRRFSYEQYF. The CDR3 DNA reads as TGCGCCAGCAGGCGACCCAGGAGATTCTCCTACGAGCAGTACTTC.

This chain connects TRBV4-3 to TRBJ2-7; the D is unclear. The V and J ends lost 0 bases and 8 bases respectively, with 14 bases between them. The CDR3 has 14 residues. Germline V CDR1 and CDR2: LGHNA, YSLEER. As DNA, the CDR3 is TGCGCCAGCAGCCAAGATGGGAAAACTACGAAGCAGTACTTC. This sequence encodes CASSQDGKTTKQYF.

V gene TRBV24-1 combines with J gene TRBJ2-5; D might be TRBD1 or TRBD2, each matching 6 bases. The CDR3 is 15 amino acids. Germline CDR1 is KGHDR and CDR2 is SFDVKD. Trimming left V 5 bases short and J 5 bases short, with 17 bases between. DNA for the CDR3: TGTGCCACCAGTGTTACTAGGGGGGCGGTTGAGACCCAGTACTTC. This encodes CATSVTRGAVETQYF.

Only one count was recorded for this clonotype. The CDR3 coding sequence is TGCAGTGCTAGGGTGAGCGGGAGGGACTACGAGCAGTACTTC. This sequence encodes CSARVSGRDYEQYF. The chain combines TRBV20-1 with TRBJ2-7; 10 nucleotides agree with TRBD2. V was clipped by 3 bases and J by 3 bases; unmatched bases: 5. This CDR3 has 14 amino acids. Per germline, CDR1 DFQATT and CDR2 SNEGSKA (reference sequence).

The rearrangement uses TRBV24-1 and TRBJ2-6; the D gene is possibly TRBD1 (5 bases). Germline values: CDR1 KGHDR, CDR2 SFDVKD. V dropped 4 bases and J dropped 0 bases, with 9 bases sitting between them. The length of the CDR3 is 16 residues. The CDR3 bases are TGTGCCACCAGTGACCCGACAGCCTCTGGGGCCAACGTCCTGACTTTC. This gives the protein CATSDPTASGANVLTF.

J is TRBJ1-1 and V is TRBV23-1, with D possibly being TRBD1 (6 bases). TRBV23-1 is identified as an open reading frame with a role that is uncertain. The V end lost 5 bases, the J end lost 0 bases, and 22 bases lay between the germline ends. The CDR3 totals 18 residues. CDR3 in amino acids: CASSLDRTPPPMNTEAFF. For the CDR3, the DNA is TGCGCCAGCAGTTTGGACAGAACTCCGCCGCCGATGAACACTGAAGCTTTCTTT.

This clonotype has a single count. J is TRBJ2-7 and V is TRBV15, with D perhaps TRBD1 (5 bases). Germline CDR1 and CDR2: LNHNV and YYDKDF (reference sequence). This CDR3 has 14 amino acids. The germline V and J ends were trimmed by 0 bases and 3 bases, with 9 bases remaining between them. The CDR3 DNA reads TGTGCCACCAGCAGAGATAGGGGCTACTACGAGCAGTACTTC. Protein product: CATSRDRGYYEQYF.

V usage is TRBV10-3 and J usage is TRBJ2-7, with a possible D match to TRBD2 (6 bases). V was pared by 3 bases and J by 4 bases, with 13 bases between. There are 14 residues in the CDR3. Germline CDR1 ENHRY, CDR2 SYGVKD. CDR3 sequence: CAISDPPGGYEQYF. CDR3 nucleotide sequence: TGTGCCATCAGTGATCCTCCTGGGGGGTACGAGCAGTACTTC.

The chain couples TRBV20-1 to TRBJ2-3; 14 nucleotides line up with TRBD2. The germline V gene has CDR1 DFQATT and CDR2 SNEGSKA (reference sequence). V lost 6 bases, J lost 6 bases, and 5 bases stayed unmatched. The CDR3 totals 14 residues. This CDR3 is CSATGLAGADTQYF. CDR3 bases: TGCAGTGCCACGGGACTAGCGGGAGCGGATACGCAGTATTTT.